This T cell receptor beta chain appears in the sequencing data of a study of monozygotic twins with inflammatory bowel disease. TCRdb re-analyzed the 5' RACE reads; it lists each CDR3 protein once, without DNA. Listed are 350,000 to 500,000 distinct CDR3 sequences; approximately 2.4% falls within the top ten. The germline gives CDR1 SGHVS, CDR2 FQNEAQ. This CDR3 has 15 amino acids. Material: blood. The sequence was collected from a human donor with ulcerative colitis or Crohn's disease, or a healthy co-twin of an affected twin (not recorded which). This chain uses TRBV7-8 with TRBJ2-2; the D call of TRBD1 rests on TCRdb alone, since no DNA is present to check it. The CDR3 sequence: CASSPYREKSGELFF.